The rows below give T cell receptor beta chains drawn from one sample of a study of cytomegalovirus exposure and HLA in healthy donors. Only in-frame clones appear in the TCRdb table, and some are missing; sequencing was by immunoSEQ multiplex PCR. The profile shows about 98,000 clones, around 90% of them singletons. Material: PBMCs. These receptors were obtained from a woman aged 25 to 39 in good health and CMV-seronegative. The CDR3 runs from the conserved cysteine through the conserved F or W. The D gene is left open where the match is weak. The size field is filled for only some rows; it gives once, few, many or a size class.

CDR3nt: TGCGCCAGCAGCCGCACCACTAGCGGGGCTCATGAGTTCTTC
CDR3aa: CASSRTTSGAHEFF
v_gene: TRBV5-1
d_gene: TRBD2
abundance: -
j_gene: TRBJ2-1

CDR3nt: TGTGCCAGTAAACGTGCGGGTTCGGATCAGCCCCAGCATTTT
CDR3aa: CASKRAGSDQPQHF
v_gene: TRBV2
d_gene: -
abundance: few
j_gene: TRBJ1-5

CDR3nt: TGTGCCAGCAGTTACCGGAGGACAGGGATAAACACTGAAGCTTTCTTT
CDR3aa: CASSYRRTGINTEAFF
v_gene: TRBV6-5
d_gene: TRBD1
abundance: once
j_gene: TRBJ1-1

CDR3nt: TGTGCCAGCAGTTTAGGGGGGGCAAGCAATCAGCCCCAGCATTTT
CDR3aa: CASSLGGASNQPQHF
v_gene: TRBV28
d_gene: -
abundance: -
j_gene: TRBJ1-5

CDR3nt: TGCGCCAGCAGCTTGGCAGGACTAGTAGGCACAGATACGCAGTATTTT
CDR3aa: CASSLAGLVGTDTQYF
v_gene: TRBV5-1
d_gene: TRBD2
abundance: -
j_gene: TRBJ2-3

CDR3nt: TGTGCCAGCAGCTTGCTACAGATCTACAATGAGCAGTTCTTC
CDR3aa: CASSLLQIYNEQFF
v_gene: TRBV5-6
d_gene: -
abundance: once
j_gene: TRBJ2-1

CDR3nt: TGTGCCAGCACCCCAACTGTATCGTCCTACGAGCAGTACTTC
CDR3aa: CASTPTVSSYEQYF
v_gene: TRBV6-5
d_gene: -
abundance: -
j_gene: TRBJ2-7

CDR3nt: TGTGCCAGTAGTATTGAGGGACTAGCGGGAGATACGCAGTATTTT
CDR3aa: CASSIEGLAGDTQYF
v_gene: TRBV19
d_gene: TRBD2
abundance: -
j_gene: TRBJ2-3

CDR3nt: TGTGCCAGCAGCTTTGTGGGGCTAGAGACCCAGTACTTC
CDR3aa: CASSFVGLETQYF
v_gene: TRBV7-2
d_gene: -
abundance: -
j_gene: TRBJ2-5

CDR3nt: TGTGCCAGCTCACCACAAGCTGGTAGCGGGGGGACAGATACGCAGTATTTT
CDR3aa: CASSPQAGSGGTDTQYF
v_gene: TRBV18
d_gene: TRBD2
abundance: -
j_gene: TRBJ2-3

CDR3nt: TGTGCCAGTAAAGCCCAGGTTGGGCAGCCCCAGCATTTT
CDR3aa: CASKAQVGQPQHF
v_gene: TRBV19
d_gene: -
abundance: -
j_gene: TRBJ1-5

CDR3nt: TGCAGCGTTGAAGATCGGACGGGGGGCGCGTCCTATGGCTACACCTTC
CDR3aa: CSVEDRTGGASYGYTF
v_gene: TRBV29-1
d_gene: -
abundance: -
j_gene: TRBJ1-2

CDR3nt: TGTGCCAGCCGGGGACTAGCGGGAGGGGGGTACGAGCAGTACTTC
CDR3aa: CASRGLAGGGYEQYF
v_gene: TRBV2
d_gene: TRBD2
abundance: -
j_gene: TRBJ2-7

CDR3nt: TGCGCCAGCAGCCCAAGCGCGGGACAGGGGAGGACTGAAGCTTTCTTT
CDR3aa: CASSPSAGQGRTEAFF
v_gene: TRBV5-1
d_gene: TRBD1
abundance: -
j_gene: TRBJ1-1

CDR3nt: TGTGCCAGCCGGATCGGGACTCGCAAGGCCAAATCGAGCTCCTACGAGCAGTACTTC
CDR3aa: CASRIGTRKAKSSSYEQYF
v_gene: TRBV21-1
d_gene: -
abundance: -
j_gene: TRBJ2-7

CDR3nt: TGTGCCAGCAGCCCTTGGGACAGCAGCAATCAGCCCCAGCATTTT
CDR3aa: CASSPWDSSNQPQHF
v_gene: TRBV5-6
d_gene: TRBD1
abundance: few
j_gene: TRBJ1-5

CDR3nt: TGTGCCAGCAGCCCCCGGGACAGGGGTCCCGAGCAGTACTTC
CDR3aa: CASSPRDRGPEQYF
v_gene: TRBV9
d_gene: TRBD1
abundance: -
j_gene: TRBJ2-7

CDR3nt: TGTGCCAGCGCCATGACTAGCGGTTTTAGGAACACCGGGGAGCTGTTTTTT
CDR3aa: CASAMTSGFRNTGELFF
v_gene: TRBV18
d_gene: TRBD2
abundance: few
j_gene: TRBJ2-2

CDR3nt: TGTGCCAGCAGCTTAGGCCGAGATACGCAGTATTTT
CDR3aa: CASSLGRDTQYF
v_gene: TRBV13
d_gene: -
abundance: -
j_gene: TRBJ2-3

CDR3nt: TGCGCCAGCAGCCAGGACCGGGGGGCAACTAATGAAAAACTGTTTTTT
CDR3aa: CASSQDRGATNEKLFF
v_gene: TRBV5-1
d_gene: -
abundance: -
j_gene: TRBJ1-4

CDR3nt: TGCAGTGTTTTCCTTAATGAAAAACTGTTTTTT
CDR3aa: CSVFLNEKLFF
v_gene: TRBV20-1
d_gene: -
abundance: -
j_gene: TRBJ1-4

CDR3nt: TGTGCCAGCTCACCCGATAGAGGGTCACCCCTCCACTTT
CDR3aa: CASSPDRGSPLHF
v_gene: TRBV18
d_gene: -
abundance: -
j_gene: TRBJ1-6

CDR3nt: TGTGCCAGCAGTAACTGGGCTAATCAGCCCCAGCATTTT
CDR3aa: CASSNWANQPQHF
v_gene: TRBV2
d_gene: -
abundance: -
j_gene: TRBJ1-5

CDR3nt: TGTGCCAGCTCACCAGAAGCGGGAGGATCCTACGAGCAGTACTTC
CDR3aa: CASSPEAGGSYEQYF
v_gene: TRBV18
d_gene: TRBD2
abundance: -
j_gene: TRBJ2-7

CDR3nt: TGTGCCAGTAGCTTCACTAGCGGTATATACAATGAGCAGTTCTTC
CDR3aa: CASSFTSGIYNEQFF
v_gene: TRBV19
d_gene: TRBD2
abundance: -
j_gene: TRBJ2-1